This is a list of T cell receptor beta chains from one sample in a study of shared clonotypes between healthy human individuals. Data came from immunoSEQ multiplex PCR; TCRdb stores just in-frame clones and leaves some out. Among approximately 840,000 clones listed, 96% were seen once. Sequenced input: naive CD8+ T cells sorted from blood. The receptors come from a man aged 25-45 years in good health. The CDR3 runs from the conserved cysteine through the conserved F or W. D genes are given only for firm matches. Some rows have no size entry. The others give once, few or many, or a class for an expanded clone.

TRBJ2-3 | once | TRBV4-1 | TRBD2 | TGCGCCAGCAGCCAAGACAAGACTAGCGGGAGTCCCCATTTT | CASSQDKTSGSPHF
TRBJ2-3 | - | TRBV27 | - | TGTGCCAGCAGTAAGAGCACAGATACGCAGTATTTT | CASSKSTDTQYF
TRBJ2-7 | - | TRBV13 | - | TGTGCCAGCAGCTTAGGACCGACCGCAACTCTCGAGCAGTACTTC | CASSLGPTATLEQYF
TRBJ1-3 | - | TRBV6-5 | - | TGTGCCAGCAGTTACTCTGAGGGGACTGGAAACACCATATATTTT | CASSYSEGTGNTIYF
TRBJ2-1 | - | TRBV29-1 | TRBD2 | TGCAGCGTTGAACTAGCGGATTACAATGAGCAGTTCTTC | CSVELADYNEQFF
TRBJ1-1 | - | TRBV2 | - | TGTGCCAGCAGTGACGGGATAATGAACACTGAAGCTTTCTTT | CASSDGIMNTEAFF
TRBJ2-5 | once | TRBV6-5 | - | TGTGCCAGCAGGTTAGCCCAACAAGAGACCCAGTACTTC | CASRLAQQETQYF
TRBJ2-1 | - | TRBV7-8 | - | TGTGCCAGCAGCTTAGTGGGGGCCTACAATGAGCAGTTCTTC | CASSLVGAYNEQFF
TRBJ1-4 | - | TRBV27 | - | TGTGCCAGCAGTTTATCGGTCAGTCATGCAACTAATGAAAAACTGTTTTTT | CASSLSVSHATNEKLFF
TRBJ1-5 | once | TRBV6-4 | TRBD1 | TGTGCCAGCAAACAAGTCGGCGGACAGGGATTTTATCCCCAGCATTTT | CASKQVGGQGFYPQHF
TRBJ1-5 | - | TRBV11-2 | - | TGTGCCAGCAGCCGGGAAAGTGGCAATCAGCCCCAGCATTTT | CASSRESGNQPQHF
TRBJ2-7 | - | TRBV5-6 | - | TGTGCCAGCAGCTCGGACGGTAGCTCCTACGAGCAGTACTTC | CASSSDGSSYEQYF
TRBJ2-7 | - | TRBV9 | - | TGTGCCAGCAGCCCCTTTCAGTTGGCGGCCTACGAGCAGTACTTC | CASSPFQLAAYEQYF
TRBJ2-7 | - | TRBV7-9 | - | TGTGCCAGCAGCTTCCCGACAGGAACCTACGAGCAGTACTTC | CASSFPTGTYEQYF
TRBJ2-7 | - | TRBV7-9 | - | TGTGCCAGCAGCTTACCCCTCATTCCCTACGAGCAGTACTTC | CASSLPLIPYEQYF
TRBJ2-3 | - | TRBV7-2 | TRBD2 | TGTGCCAGCAGCCCCTCGGGCGGGAGCGCAGATACGCAGTATTTT | CASSPSGGSADTQYF
TRBJ2-3 | - | TRBV29-1 | TRBD2 | TGCAGCGTTGAAGATCTGGTAGCGGGGGCGGCCACAGATACGCAGTATTTT | CSVEDLVAGAATDTQYF
TRBJ2-1 | - | TRBV19 | - | TGTGCCAGTAGTATAGGTTTAGTGGAAGTACGGCATGAGCAGTTCTTC | CASSIGLVEVRHEQFF
TRBJ2-7 | - | TRBV6-5 | - | TGTGCCAGCAGGGGGTTAGCACCCGAGCAGTACTTC | CASRGLAPEQYF
TRBJ1-3 | - | TRBV28 | - | TGTGCCAGCAGCACTATCGCCTCTGGAAACACCATATATTTT | CASSTIASGNTIYF
TRBJ2-7 | - | TRBV2 | TRBD2 | TGTGCCAGCCTTCTAGCGGGAATCTACGAGCAGTACTTC | CASLLAGIYEQYF
TRBJ2-3 | - | TRBV5-1 | TRBD1 | TGCGCCAGCAGCTTGACGAGGGACAGCATAACAGATACGCAGTATTTT | CASSLTRDSITDTQYF